The rows below give T cell receptor beta chains drawn from one sample of a study of T cells in Graves' hyperthyroidism and ophthalmopathy. TCRdb reprocessed the multiplex PCR reads with MiXCR, giving one entry per CDR3 protein. The sample has around 520,000 distinct CDR3 sequences, approximately 14% seen once. Specimen: blood. The receptors shown here come from a woman under 30 with Graves' hyperthyroidism. The CDR3 runs from the conserved cysteine through the conserved F or W. D genes are given only for firm matches. The listing skips clone size in some rows; elsewhere it reads once, few, many or a size class.

TGTGCCAGCAGCCAAGGAAGGGGATACCAAGAGACCCAGTACTTC	CASSQGRGYQETQYF	TRBV14	-	many	TRBJ2-5
TGTGCCAGCAGCTTAGGCGCGGGAGTCGCCGGGGGGCTGTTTTTT	CASSLGAGVAGGLFF	TRBV13	TRBD2	many	TRBJ2-2
TGTGCCAGTGGGGGGGGGGGGGTCGGATACAATGAGCAGTTCTTC	CASGGGGVGYNEQFF	TRBV19	TRBD2	-	TRBJ2-1
TGTGCCTGGGGTAAAAGGGGGCCAAGTATTGAAGCTTTCTTT	CAWGKRGPSIEAFF	TRBV30	TRBD1	many	TRBJ1-1
TGCAGTGCTAGAGTTCCAGCGGGGACAAATGAGCAGTTCTTC	CSARVPAGTNEQFF	TRBV20-1	-	-	TRBJ2-1
TGTGCCTGTTCCTCTTGGTACCAAGAGACCCAGTACTTC	CACSSWYQETQYF	TRBV30	-	many	TRBJ2-5
TGTGCCACCAGCAGAGGGGGTAGCGGGAGGCTGAGGGAGCAGTACTTC	CATSRGGSGRLREQYF	TRBV15	TRBD2	few	TRBJ2-7
TGTGCCAGCAGCGGGGGACCTGGGGTAGGCAATCAGCCCCAGCATTTT	CASSGGPGVGNQPQHF	TRBV5-4	-	once	TRBJ1-5
TGTGCCAGCAGCCAGTGGACAGGCAATCAGCCCCAGCATTTT	CASSQWTGNQPQHF	TRBV3-1	-	-	TRBJ1-5
TGTGCCAGTAGTATAGGGGACACAGTTAACTATGGCTACACCTTC	CASSIGDTVNYGYTF	TRBV19	-	few	TRBJ1-2
TGTGCCAGCAGTTTAGGGCAGGGGAGCCTCTATGGCTACACCTTC	CASSLGQGSLYGYTF	TRBV27	-	many	TRBJ1-2
TGTGCCAGCAGCTCCCAGACGGCGTCGACTAATGAAAAACTGTTTTTT	CASSSQTASTNEKLFF	TRBV3-1	-	many	TRBJ1-4
TGTGCCTGGACTCAGGGGAACACTGAAGCTTTCTTT	CAWTQGNTEAFF	TRBV30	-	many	TRBJ1-1
TGCGCCAGCAGCCCTAATCCTCCGGGACAGGGGGCGGGGTGGCATGAGCAGTTCTTC	CASSPNPPGQGAGWHEQFF	TRBV5-1	TRBD1	many	TRBJ2-1
TGTGCCAGCAGCCATTGGACAGGAAACATGAACACTGAAGCTTTCTTT	CASSHWTGNMNTEAFF	TRBV3-1	TRBD1	many	TRBJ1-1
TGTGCCAGCAGCGTAGGAGGGGGTGATGCTTTCTTT	CASSVGGGDAFF	TRBV9	-	-	TRBJ1-1
TGTGCCAGCAGCCAAGGAACAGGGTTCTCCTACGAGCAGTACTTC	CASSQGTGFSYEQYF	TRBV3-1	-	-	TRBJ2-7
TGCAGCGGGGGGGAAGGTGGCAATCAGCCCCAGCATTTT	CSGGEGGNQPQHF	TRBV29-1	-	few	TRBJ1-5
TGTGCCAGCAGCTCCCAAGGGGGTCGGACTGAAGCTTTCTTT	CASSSQGGRTEAFF	TRBV7-2	-	many	TRBJ1-1
TGTGCCAGCAGACGGGACAGTAACAGCTATGGCTACACCTTC	CASRRDSNSYGYTF	TRBV7-6	TRBD1	many	TRBJ1-2
TGTGCCAGCAGTTTATCGATAGGGGGGAAAATGAACACTGAAGCTTTCTTT	CASSLSIGGKMNTEAFF	TRBV27	-	few	TRBJ1-1
TGTGCCACCAGTGACCCGGGACAGGGAGATGGCTACACCTTC	CATSDPGQGDGYTF	TRBV24-1	TRBD1	many	TRBJ1-2
TGCGCCAGCCGGGACAGGGGGCTCGCTAATGAAAAACTGTTTTTT	CASRDRGLANEKLFF	TRBV10-2	TRBD1	few	TRBJ1-4
TGTGCCAGCAGGGGGGTTTATGGGGGCGAGGGTAGGGATACGCAGTATTTT	CASRGVYGGEGRDTQYF	TRBV28	-	-	TRBJ2-3
TGTGCCAGCTCAGGGGAGATAGGACGAAACTATGGCTACACCTTC	CASSGEIGRNYGYTF	TRBV18	-	many	TRBJ1-2
TGCAGTGCTTCCGACCCGGGGAGGGGCTATGGCTACACCTTC	CSASDPGRGYGYTF	TRBV20-1	-	few	TRBJ1-2
TGTGCCAGCAGCCAACGGGACAGGGGGCTTGGGGCTTTCTTT	CASSQRDRGLGAFF	TRBV3-1	TRBD1	many	TRBJ1-1
TGTGCCAGCAGTGAAGTAGCGGGAGAGGACAATGAGCAGTTCTTC	CASSEVAGEDNEQFF	TRBV6-1	TRBD2	-	TRBJ2-1
TGTGCCAGCAGTTTAAGGTTGCGGGAGGGCCGCAGGAGCTCCTACAATGAGCAGTTCTTC	CASSLRLREGRRSSYNEQFF	TRBV12-3/TRBV12-4	TRBD2	-	TRBJ2-1
TGTGCCAGCAGCTCCCACACCGGGGAGCTGTTTTTT	CASSSHTGELFF	TRBV7-3	-	few	TRBJ2-2
TGCGCCAGCAGCCGCGGGGGGGCAGAGACCCAGTACTTC	CASSRGGAETQYF	TRBV4-1	TRBD2	many	TRBJ2-5
TGCAGAGGAAAACAGGGACTAGCGGGAGGTTATTCAGATACGCAGTATTTT	CRGKQGLAGGYSDTQYF	TRBV20-1	TRBD2	many	TRBJ2-3
TGTGCCAGCAGCAGTACGACTCCAACAGTTGGTAACATTCAGTACTTC	CASSSTTPTVGNIQYF	TRBV11-1	-	many	TRBJ2-4
TGTGCCAGCAGTTACTCGGACAGTACGAACTATGGCTACACCTTC	CASSYSDSTNYGYTF	TRBV6-5	-	many	TRBJ1-2
TGCGCCAGCACCGAACAAACAGGGACCTACGAGCAGTACTTC	CASTEQTGTYEQYF	TRBV5-1	-	-	TRBJ2-7
TGTGCCAGCAGTAGCACTGAAGCTTTCTTT	CASSSTEAFF	TRBV6-1	-	many	TRBJ1-1
TGTGCCAGCAGCACGGGACTAGCGGGAGGCCCGAACAATGAGCAGTTCTTC	CASSTGLAGGPNNEQFF	TRBV11-1	TRBD2	-	TRBJ2-1
TGTGCCAGCAGTTTAACTTTGAACACCGGGGAGCTGTTTTTT	CASSLTLNTGELFF	TRBV27	-	many	TRBJ2-2
TGTGCCAGCTCCAGAACATTTTATGAGCAGTTCTTC	CASSRTFYEQFF	TRBV18	-	many	TRBJ2-1
TGTGCCAGCAGCTCTCAGGGGGGTGCCATCAATCAGCCCCAGCATTTT	CASSSQGGAINQPQHF	TRBV7-9	TRBD1	many	TRBJ1-5
TGTGCCAGCAGCTTAGCGCCTTTACCATCCTCCACAGATACGCAGTATTTT	CASSLAPLPSSTDTQYF	TRBV7-9	-	-	TRBJ2-3
TGTGCCAGCAGTCCATCCCCCGGGCTGGTGAACACTGAAGCTTTCTTT	CASSPSPGLVNTEAFF	TRBV6-1	-	many	TRBJ1-1
TGTGCCAGCAGCCCCGGGACAGGCTTGACTAGCAATCAGCCCCAGCATTTT	CASSPGTGLTSNQPQHF	TRBV9	TRBD1	few	TRBJ1-5
TGCGCCAGCAGCCAAGTAACAGGGTTCGGGGAGACCCAGTACTTC	CASSQVTGFGETQYF	TRBV4-1	-	many	TRBJ2-5
TGTGCCAGCAGACCACCCGGGACTAGGGTTTGGGAGCAGTACTTC	CASRPPGTRVWEQYF	TRBV28	TRBD2	many	TRBJ2-7
TGTGCCAGCAGTTTGCGAGAATTCACTGAAGCTTTCTTT	CASSLREFTEAFF	TRBV12-3/TRBV12-4	-	many	TRBJ1-1
TGTGCCACCAGTGAGAGCGGGACAGCTCAGCCCCAGCATTTT	CATSESGTAQPQHF	TRBV24-1	TRBD1	many	TRBJ1-5
TGTGCCAGCTCACCCCTAGGACAGGGGACCTACGAGCAGTACTTC	CASSPLGQGTYEQYF	TRBV18	TRBD1	many	TRBJ2-7